One sample yielded the 29 T cell receptor beta chains listed below, sequenced in a study of OX40 agonist ivuxolimab in advanced cancers. The assay was immunoSEQ multiplex PCR, and TCRdb's table has in-frame clones only and misses some. This sample has about 70,000 clones; 70% to 90% occur once, and the top ten carry roughly 6.1%. This sample comprised CD4+ or CD8+ T cells sorted from blood, obtained in a trial of the OX40 agonist ivuxolimab. The receptors shown here come from an adult with an advanced solid tumor such as melanoma, head and neck, liver or kidney cancer.

This rearrangement joins TRBV6-5 to TRBJ2-3, with D perhaps matching TRBD2 (5 bases). The V gene lost 2 bases and the J gene lost 4 bases, with 13 bases spanning the gap. This CDR3 is built from 15 residues. Germline lookup yields CDR1 MNHEY and CDR2 SVGAGI. The CDR3 protein is CASSYLGISPDTQYF. The DNA for the CDR3 is TGTGCCAGCAGTTACCTCGGGATAAGTCCAGATACGCAGTATTTT.

V usage is TRBV19 and J usage is TRBJ2-4, with D unresolved. Trimming left V 0 bases short and J 0 bases short, with 15 bases between. In germline, CDR1 is LNHDA, CDR2 SQIVND (reference sequence). This CDR3 has 18 residues. The CDR3 sequence: CASSIDSYSPLAKNIQYF. CDR3 nucleotides: TGTGCCAGTAGTATAGATTCGTACAGCCCTCTAGCCAAAAACATTCAGTACTTC. The full variable domain, rest sourced from reference TRBV19 and TRBJ2-4, is DGGITQSPKYLFRKEGQNVTLSCEQNLNHDAMYWYRQDPGQGLRLIYYSQIVNDFQKGDIAEGYSVSREKKESFPLTVTSAQKNPTAFYLCASSIDSYSPLAKNIQYFGAGTRLSVL.

This chain joins TRBV5-1 and TRBJ2-1; TRBD2 aligns across 8 bases. The CDR3 is made up of 14 amino acids. With 2 bases clipped from V and 5 bases from J, the junction kept 3 bases outside the gene matches. The germline V gene encodes CDR1 SGHRS and CDR2 YFSETQ. The CDR3 spells CASSFSGANNEQFF. DNA for the CDR3: TGCGCCAGCAGCTTTAGCGGGGCCAACAATGAGCAGTTCTTC.

The chain recombines TRBV5-1 with TRBJ2-3; 9 positions agree with TRBD2. Germline lookup yields CDR1 SGHRS and CDR2 YFSETQ. V lost 9 bases and J lost 1; bases outside the gene matches: 3. This CDR3 has 13 amino acids. This chain's CDR3 is CATRTSGTDTQYF. The DNA of the CDR3 is TGCGCCACCCGGACTAGCGGCACAGATACGCAGTATTTT.

The J gene is TRBJ2-7, the V gene TRBV6-5; perhaps D is TRBD1 or TRBD2 (7 bases each). Looked up from germline, CDR1 is MNHEY and CDR2 is SVGAGI. The V gene lost 4 bases and the J gene lost 7 bases, with 11 bases spanning the gap. This CDR3 is built from 12 residues. CDR3 loop: CASSFRGGEQYF. The CDR3 DNA reads TGTGCCAGCAGTTTCAGGGGGGGGGAGCAGTACTTC.

The J gene is TRBJ2-2, the V gene TRBV5-4; 11 bases fit TRBD1. The CDR3 totals 16 residues. Germline V gene data show CDR1 as SGHNT and CDR2 as YYREEE (reference sequence). Germline trimming cut 4 bases from V and 3 bases from J; bases unmatched to any gene: 5. The DNA for the CDR3 is TGTGCCAGCAGCGCTAGGACAGGGGGCGACACCGGGGAGCTGTTTTTT. Protein product: CASSARTGGDTGELFF. The variable domain in full, with the rest retrieved from reference TRBV5-4 and TRBJ2-2, is ETGVTQSPTHLIKTRGQQVTLRCSSQSGHNTVSWYQQALGQGPQFIFQYYREEENGRGNFPPRFSGLQFPNYSSELNVNALELDDSALYLCASSARTGGDTGELFFGEGSRLTVL.

The rearrangement joins TRBV2 to TRBJ1-4; D uncertain. The CDR3 extends over 14 amino acids. The V end was cut by 6 bases, the J end by 1 base, with 9 bases between. Germline CDR1 and CDR2: SNHLY and FYNNEI. The CDR3 sequence: CASSDTRTNEKLFF. DNA of the CDR3: TGTGCCAGCAGCGATACAAGAACTAATGAAAAACTGTTTTTT.

The chain joins TRBV7-6 to TRBJ2-7; D call uncertain. The CDR3 runs 14 residues. Per germline, CDR1 SGHVS and CDR2 FNYEAQ. V shed 2 bases and J shed 1 base, with 9 bases lying between them. The CDR3 reads CASSLSWDSYEQYF. The DNA of the CDR3 is TGTGCCAGCAGCTTATCGTGGGATTCCTACGAGCAGTACTTC.

This clone was seen once. The genes are TRBV28 and TRBJ1-2, with TRBD1 as a possible D gene (6 bases). The CDR3 is 12 residues long. The V and J ends lost 5 bases and 8 bases respectively, with 12 bases between them. Germline loops: CDR1 MDHEN, CDR2 SYDVKM. CDR3 protein: CASSQGSGGYTF. CDR3 coding DNA: TGTGCCAGCAGTCAGGGGAGTGGCGGCTACACCTTC.

V is TRBV7-9 and J is TRBJ2-5; D remains unclear. The CDR3 is made up of 12 amino acids. Trimming removed 1 base from V and 4 bases from J, with 4 bases in between. The germline V gene has CDR1 SEHNR and CDR2 FQNEAQ (reference sequence). The CDR3 region has the DNA TGTGCCAGCAGCTTAGTGCGAGAGACCCAGTACTTC. Its protein is CASSLVRETQYF.

The V and J genes are TRBV6-5 and TRBJ2-6; D is possibly TRBD1 (5 bases). V lost 4 bases and J lost 0, with 7 bases in between. The length of the CDR3 is 15 residues. Germline lookup yields CDR1 MNHEY and CDR2 SVGAGI. The CDR3 sequence is CASSSTDSGANVLTF. The CDR3 DNA reads as TGTGCCAGCAGTTCGACAGACTCTGGGGCCAACGTCCTGACTTTC.

The gene calls are TRBV5-1 and TRBJ1-2, with D uncertain. The CDR3 runs to 12 residues. V shed 3 bases and J shed 3 bases, with 6 bases lying between them. Germline assignment: CDR1 SGHRS and CDR2 YFSETQ. The CDR3 bases are TGCGCCAGCAGCTCCAAGGACTATGGCTACACCTTC. It encodes CASSSKDYGYTF.

The V call is TRBV5-1, the J call TRBJ2-4; perhaps TRBD1 as D (5 bases). CDR3 length equals 14 residues. Germline CDR1 SGHRS, CDR2 YFSETQ. Trimming shortened V by 1 base and J by 6 bases, and 11 bases separated the two germline ends. The CDR3 sequence is CASSLSGMGNIQYF. In DNA form, the CDR3 reads TGCGCCAGCAGCTTGTCAGGGATGGGAAACATTCAGTACTTC.

This sequence joins TRBV27 and TRBJ2-7; D uncertain. The CDR3 is 13 amino acids. Germline CDR1 and CDR2: MNHEY and SMNVEV (reference sequence). V dropped 6 bases and J dropped 2 bases, with 11 bases sitting between them. Here the CDR3 reads CASSLTPTYEQYF. CDR3 coding DNA: TGTGCCAGCAGCCTGACACCCACCTACGAGCAGTACTTC.

This clone was observed a few times. The rearrangement links TRBV27 to TRBJ1-2, with a weak D call TRBD1 (5 bases). Trimming cost V 2 bases and J 3 bases, with 13 bases left between them. This CDR3 has 15 amino acids. The germline gives CDR1 MNHEY, CDR2 SMNVEV (reference sequence). This chain's CDR3 is CASSLRGSSYYGYTF. Here the CDR3 DNA reads TGTGCCAGCAGTTTAAGGGGCAGTAGCTACTATGGCTACACCTTC.

The chain recombines TRBV19 with TRBJ1-5; the match to TRBD1 covers 12 bases. V shed 7 bases and J 7 bases; nucleotides not matched to a gene: 8. The CDR3 spans 15 residues. Germline CDR1 reads LNHDA; CDR2 reads SQIVND (reference sequence). The CDR3: CASNTGTGGWQPQHF. The CDR3, as DNA: TGTGCCAGTAACACCGGGACAGGGGGCTGGCAGCCCCAGCATTTT.

This clone was seen a few times. CDR3 DNA sequence: TGTGCCAGCACAAACGGTGGGCCCCAGCATTTT. Protein sequence: CASTNGGPQHF. V and J are TRBV6-5 and TRBJ1-5; D gene unclear. Trimming removed 7 bases from V and 9 bases from J, with 10 bases in between. Germline CDR1 and CDR2: MNHEY and SVGAGI. The CDR3 contains 11 residues.

The J gene is TRBJ1-3, the V gene TRBV6-5; 7 bases fit TRBD1. V trimming: 8 bases; J trimming: 2 bases; junction bases outside the gene matches: 6. Germline assignment: CDR1 MNHEY and CDR2 SVGAGI. The CDR3 is made up of 14 amino acids. The CDR3 loop is CASADRETGNTIYF. CDR3 DNA: TGTGCCAGCGCCGACAGGGAGACTGGAAACACCATATATTTT.

This clone was detected only once. V gene TRBV7-8 combines with J gene TRBJ2-5; D uncertain. Germline V CDR1 and CDR2: SGHVS, FQNEAQ. The CDR3 is made up of 14 amino acids. V was cut by 3 bases and J by 2 bases, with 10 bases left in between. The CDR3 protein is CASSFNFQQETQYF. The CDR3 DNA is TGTGCCAGCAGCTTCAATTTTCAGCAAGAGACCCAGTACTTC. Looking up the rest from reference TRBV7-8 and TRBJ2-5 gives the full variable domain: GAGVSQSPRYKVAKRGQDVALRCDPISGHVSLFWYQQALGQGPEFLTYFQNEAQLDKSGLPSDRFFAERPEGSVSTLKIQRTQQEDSAVYLCASSFNFQQETQYFGPGTRLLVL.

The J gene is TRBJ2-7, the V gene TRBV6-5; tentatively, D is TRBD2 (6 bases). The ends were cut back, 6 bases at V and 6 bases at J, with 15 bases in the middle. Germline V gives CDR1 MNHEY, CDR2 SVGAGI. The CDR3 sequence is 13 residues long. The CDR3 DNA reads as TGTGCCAGCAGCCGAGACCGGGACTCCGAGCAGTACTTC. Translated, it gives CASSRDRDSEQYF.

The V and J genes are TRBV4-1 and TRBJ2-7; D unresolved. Trimming left V 4 bases short and J 3 bases short, with 10 bases between. The CDR3 length is 13 residues. Germline CDR1 MGHRA, CDR2 YSYEKL. CDR3 amino acids: CASSLGLGYEQYF. The CDR3 DNA follows: TGCGCCAGCAGCCTCGGGTTGGGCTACGAGCAGTACTTC.

V is TRBV9 and J is TRBJ2-5, with D perhaps matching TRBD1 (6 bases). CDR1 and CDR2 from the germline V gene are SGDLS and YYNGEE. The CDR3 loop spans 15 amino acids. V shed 0 bases and J shed 5 bases, with 14 bases lying between them. The CDR3 DNA sequence: TGTGCCAGCAGCGTAGGAAGGCAGGGGTACGAGACCCAGTACTTC. It encodes CASSVGRQGYETQYF.

The chain recombines TRBV10-3 with TRBJ1-5; 7 bases map to TRBD1. The length of the CDR3 is 13 residues. Germline CDR1 ENHRY, CDR2 SYGVKD. V was pared by 6 bases and J by 1 base, with 0 bases of the junction left unmatched. The CDR3 nucleotides are TGTGCCATCAGGGGACAGAGCAATCAGCCCCAGCATTTT. Its protein product is CAIRGQSNQPQHF.

There are a few counts of this clone. The gene calls are TRBV7-3 and TRBJ2-2; possibly TRBD2 for D (6 bases). The CDR3 has 14 amino acids. Germline lookup yields CDR1 SGHTA and CDR2 FQGTGA. V dropped 3 bases and J dropped 6 bases, with 11 bases sitting between them. The CDR3 spells CASSFGSVSGELFF. The CDR3 DNA reads as TGTGCCAGCAGCTTCGGGAGCGTATCCGGGGAGCTGTTTTTT.

The rearrangement links TRBV5-4 to TRBJ2-3; 8 bases fit TRBD2. In germline, CDR1 is SGHNT, CDR2 YYREEE (reference sequence). With 4 bases clipped from V and 3 bases from J, the junction kept 7 bases outside the gene matches. This CDR3 comprises 15 residues. CDR3 nucleotides: TGTGCCAGCAGCCGGGGGGGCACCTTGACAGATACGCAGTATTTT. Encoded protein: CASSRGGTLTDTQYF.

V usage is TRBV29-1 and J usage is TRBJ1-1; maybe TRBD1 (6 bases). V was trimmed by 7 bases and J by 1 base, leaving 22 bases between them. The CDR3 spans 16 residues. The germline CDR1 and CDR2 sequences are SQVTM and ANQGSEA. The CDR3 bases are TGCAGCGCCCCGGGGGGGCGGGAGGCTGGGAACACTGAAGCTTTCTTT. Residues: CSAPGGREAGNTEAFF.

This clone appeared a single time. The chain is built from TRBV19 and TRBJ1-5; D gene ambiguous. Germline CDR1 LNHDA, CDR2 SQIVND (reference sequence). Trimming removed 3 bases at V and 0 bases at J, with 9 bases between. The CDR3 length is 15 residues. CDR3 in amino acids: CASSMAQASNQPQHF. The DNA of the CDR3 is TGTGCCAGTAGTATGGCTCAGGCTAGCAATCAGCCCCAGCATTTT.

CDR3 nucleotides: TGTGCCAGCAGCTTAGGCGGGGGCTCGGATACGCAGTATTTT. Amino acid sequence: CASSLGGGSDTQYF. The chain is built from TRBV7-2 and TRBJ2-3; D perhaps matches TRBD2 (7 bases). This CDR3 contains 14 residues. The germline gives CDR1 SGHTA, CDR2 FQGNSA. V was cut by 1 base and J by 6 bases, with 11 bases left in between.

This clone was observed a handful of times. At the DNA level, this CDR3 is encoded by other sequences in the same sample as well. The chain joins TRBV19 to TRBJ1-2; 7 nucleotides align to TRBD1. CDR1 and CDR2 (germline): LNHDA, SQIVND (reference sequence). The CDR3 is 14 residues long. The V segment lost 5 bases and the J segment 0 bases; nucleotides outside the gene matches: 3. DNA for the CDR3: TGTGCCAGTAGTGGACAGGCCTCTAACTATGGCTACACCTTC. It translates to CASSGQASNYGYTF.